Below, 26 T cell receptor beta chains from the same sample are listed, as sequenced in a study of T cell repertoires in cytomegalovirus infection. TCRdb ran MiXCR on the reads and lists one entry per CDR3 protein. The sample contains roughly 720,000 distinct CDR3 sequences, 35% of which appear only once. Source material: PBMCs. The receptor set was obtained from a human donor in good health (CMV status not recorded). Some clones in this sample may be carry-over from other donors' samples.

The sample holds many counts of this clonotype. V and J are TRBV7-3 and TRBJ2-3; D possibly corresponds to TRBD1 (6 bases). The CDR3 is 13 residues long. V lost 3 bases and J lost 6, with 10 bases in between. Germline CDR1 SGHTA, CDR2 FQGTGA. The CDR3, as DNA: TGTGCCAGCAGCTTTTTGGGGGCGGATACGCAGTATTTT. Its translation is CASSFLGADTQYF. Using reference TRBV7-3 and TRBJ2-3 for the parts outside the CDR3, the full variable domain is GAGVSQTPSNKVTEKGKYVELRCDPISGHTALYWYRQSLGQGPEFLIYFQGTGAADDSGLPNDRFFAVRPEGSVSTLKIQRTERGDSAVYLCASSFLGADTQYFGPGTRLTVL.

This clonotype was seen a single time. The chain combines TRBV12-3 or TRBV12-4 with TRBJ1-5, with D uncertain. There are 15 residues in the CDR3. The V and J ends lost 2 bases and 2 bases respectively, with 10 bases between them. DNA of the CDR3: TGTGCCAGCAGTTTAACCGCGAAGGGCAATCAGCCCCAGCATTTT. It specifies CASSLTAKGNQPQHF.

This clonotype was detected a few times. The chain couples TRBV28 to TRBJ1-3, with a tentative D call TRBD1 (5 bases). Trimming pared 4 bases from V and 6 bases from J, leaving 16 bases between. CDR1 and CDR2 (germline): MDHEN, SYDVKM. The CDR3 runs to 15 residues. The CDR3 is CASSSEAAGKNTIYF. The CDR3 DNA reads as TGTGCCAGCAGTTCCGAGGCAGCAGGGAAAAACACCATATATTTT.

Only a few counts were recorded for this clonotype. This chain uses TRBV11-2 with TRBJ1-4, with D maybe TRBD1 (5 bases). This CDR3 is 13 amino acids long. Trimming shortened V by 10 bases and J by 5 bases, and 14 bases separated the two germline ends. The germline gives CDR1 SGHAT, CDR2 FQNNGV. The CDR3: CATSGRTNEKLFF. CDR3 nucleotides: TGTGCCACTTCGGGACGGACGAATGAAAAACTGTTTTTT.

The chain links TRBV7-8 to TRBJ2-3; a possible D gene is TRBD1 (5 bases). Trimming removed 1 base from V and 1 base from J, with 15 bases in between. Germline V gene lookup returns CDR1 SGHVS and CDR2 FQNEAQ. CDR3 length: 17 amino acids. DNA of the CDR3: TGTGCCAGCAGCTTAGTACGGAGACAGACCCGCACAGATACGCAGTATTTT. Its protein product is CASSLVRRQTRTDTQYF.

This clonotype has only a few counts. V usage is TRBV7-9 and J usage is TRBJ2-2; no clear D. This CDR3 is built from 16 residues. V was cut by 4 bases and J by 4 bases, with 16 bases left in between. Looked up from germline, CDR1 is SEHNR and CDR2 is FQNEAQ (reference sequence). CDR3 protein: CASSSMQGPTTGELFF. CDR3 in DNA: TGTGCCAGCAGCTCGATGCAAGGGCCGACCACCGGGGAGCTGTTTTTT. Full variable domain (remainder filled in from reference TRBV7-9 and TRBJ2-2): DTGVSQNPRHKITKRGQNVTFRCDPISEHNRLYWYRQTLGQGPEFLTYFQNEAQLEKSRLLSDRFSAERPKGSFSTLEIQRTEQGDSAMYLCASSSMQGPTTGELFFGEGSRLTVL.

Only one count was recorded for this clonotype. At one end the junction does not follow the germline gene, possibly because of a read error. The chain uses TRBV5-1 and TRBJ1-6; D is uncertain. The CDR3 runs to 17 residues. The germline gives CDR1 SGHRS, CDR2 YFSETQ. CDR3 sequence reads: CASSLEAGSSYNSPRHF. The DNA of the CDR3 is TGCGCCAGCAGCTTGGAGGCAGGCAGCTCCTATAATTCACCCCGCCACTTT. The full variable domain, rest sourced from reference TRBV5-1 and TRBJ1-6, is KAGVTQTPRYLIKTRGQQVTLSCSPISGHRSVSWYQQTPGQGLQFLFEYFSETQRNKGNFPGRFSGRQFSNSRSEMNVSTLELGDSALYLCASSLEAGSSYNSPRHFGNGTRLTVT.

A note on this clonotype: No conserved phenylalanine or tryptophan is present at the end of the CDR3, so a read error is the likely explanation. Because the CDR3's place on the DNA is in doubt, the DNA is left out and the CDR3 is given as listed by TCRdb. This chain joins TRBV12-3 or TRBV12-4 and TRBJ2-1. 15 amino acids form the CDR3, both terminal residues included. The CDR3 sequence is CASSGDTKTYNEQLL.

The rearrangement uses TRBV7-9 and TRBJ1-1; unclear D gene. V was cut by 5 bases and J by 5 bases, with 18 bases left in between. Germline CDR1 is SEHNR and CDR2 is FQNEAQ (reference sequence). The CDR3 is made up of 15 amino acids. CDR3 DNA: TGTGCCAGCAGCCCCATTGAGCCACGGAATACTGAAGCTTTCTTT. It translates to CASSPIEPRNTEAFF.

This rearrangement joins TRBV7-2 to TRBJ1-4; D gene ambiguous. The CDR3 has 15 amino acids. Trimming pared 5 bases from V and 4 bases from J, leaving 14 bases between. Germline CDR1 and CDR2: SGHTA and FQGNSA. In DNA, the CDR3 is TGTGCCAGCAGCCCCAGGAGGGTTGGTAATGAAAAACTGTTTTTT. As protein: CASSPRRVGNEKLFF.

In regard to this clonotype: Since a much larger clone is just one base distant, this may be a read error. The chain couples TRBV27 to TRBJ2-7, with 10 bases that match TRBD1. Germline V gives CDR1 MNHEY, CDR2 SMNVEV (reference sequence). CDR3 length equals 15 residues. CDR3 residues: CASSLKGQGSYEKYF. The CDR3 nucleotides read TGTGCCAGCAGTTTAAAGGGACAGGGGAGCTACGAGAAGTACTTC.

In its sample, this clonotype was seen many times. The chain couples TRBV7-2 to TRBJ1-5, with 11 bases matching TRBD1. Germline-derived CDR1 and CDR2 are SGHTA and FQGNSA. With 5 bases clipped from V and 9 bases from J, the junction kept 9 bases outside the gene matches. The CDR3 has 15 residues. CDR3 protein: CASSRGQGAFAPQHF. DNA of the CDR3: TGTGCCAGCAGCCGAGGACAGGGGGCGTTTGCGCCCCAGCATTTT.

The CDR3 region is CASGFGGRAYNEQFF. The CDR3, as DNA: TGTGCTAGTGGTTTTGGTGGGAGGGCCTACAATGAGCAGTTCTTC. The chain links TRBV12-5 to TRBJ2-1; 7 bases are shared with TRBD2. From germline, CDR1 is LGHNT and CDR2 FRNRAP. The CDR3 runs 15 residues. V gave up 3 bases and J gave up 2 bases; unmatched junction bases: 4. The variable domain in full, completed from reference TRBV12-5 and TRBJ2-1, reads DARVTQTPRHKVTEMGQEVTMRCQPILGHNTVFWYRQTMMQGLELLAYFRNRAPLDDSGMPKDRFSAEMPDATLATLKIQPSEPRDSAVYFCASGFGGRAYNEQFFGPGTRLTVL.

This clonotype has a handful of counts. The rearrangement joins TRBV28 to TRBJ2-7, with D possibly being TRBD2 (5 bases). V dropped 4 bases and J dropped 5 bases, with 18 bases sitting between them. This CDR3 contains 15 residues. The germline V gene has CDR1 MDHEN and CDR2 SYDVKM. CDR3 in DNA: TGTGCCAGCAGTTCCGCTGGAGGTGGGTTGCACGAGCAGTACTTC. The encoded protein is CASSSAGGGLHEQYF. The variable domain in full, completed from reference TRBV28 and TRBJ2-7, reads DVKVTQSSRYLVKRTGEKVFLECVQDMDHENMFWYRQDPGLGLRLIYFSYDVKMKEKGDIPEGYSVSREKKERFSLILESASTNQTSMYLCASSSAGGGLHEQYFGPGTRLTVT.

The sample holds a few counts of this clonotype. The CDR3 is CASSFSSGRGVAKNIQYF. The CDR3 DNA reads TGTGCCAGCAGTTTCTCTAGCGGGAGAGGTGTAGCCAAAAACATTCAGTACTTC. V and J are TRBV28 and TRBJ2-4; 10 nucleotides align to TRBD2. CDR1 is MDHEN, CDR2 SYDVKM, per germline. The junction had 8 bases not matched to a gene; V was cut back by 3 bases and J by 0 bases. The CDR3 length is 18 residues.

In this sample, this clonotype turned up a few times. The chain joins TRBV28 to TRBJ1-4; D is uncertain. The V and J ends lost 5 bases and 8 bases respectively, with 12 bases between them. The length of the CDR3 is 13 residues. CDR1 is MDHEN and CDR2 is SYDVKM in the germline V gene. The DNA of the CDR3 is TGTGCCAGCAGTCCCGACACTTTCGAAAAACTGTTTTTT. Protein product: CASSPDTFEKLFF.

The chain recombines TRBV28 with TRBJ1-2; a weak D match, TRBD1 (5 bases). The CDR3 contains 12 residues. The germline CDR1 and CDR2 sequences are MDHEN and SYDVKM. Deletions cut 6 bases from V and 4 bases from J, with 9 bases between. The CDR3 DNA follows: TGTGCCAGCAGGGGGCGAGGCTATGGCTACACCTTC. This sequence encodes CASRGRGYGYTF.

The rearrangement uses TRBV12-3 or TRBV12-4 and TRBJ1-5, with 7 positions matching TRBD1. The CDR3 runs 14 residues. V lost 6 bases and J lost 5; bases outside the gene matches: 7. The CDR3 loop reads CASSFLQGDQPQHF. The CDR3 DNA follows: TGTGCCAGCAGCTTCCTCCAGGGGGATCAGCCCCAGCATTTT.

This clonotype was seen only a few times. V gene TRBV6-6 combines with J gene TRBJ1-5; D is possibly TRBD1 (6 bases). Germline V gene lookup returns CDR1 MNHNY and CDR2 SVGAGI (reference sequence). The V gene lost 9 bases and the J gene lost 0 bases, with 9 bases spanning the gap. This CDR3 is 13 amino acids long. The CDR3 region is CASGQNSNQPQHF. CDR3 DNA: TGTGCCAGTGGACAGAATAGCAATCAGCCCCAGCATTTT.

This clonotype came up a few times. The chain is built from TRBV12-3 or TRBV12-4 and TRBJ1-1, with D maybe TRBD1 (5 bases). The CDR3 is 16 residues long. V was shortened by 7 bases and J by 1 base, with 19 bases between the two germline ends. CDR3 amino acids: CASNLPAGTANTEAFF. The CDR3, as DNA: TGTGCCAGCAACCTTCCCGCCGGGACGGCGAACACTGAAGCTTTCTTT.

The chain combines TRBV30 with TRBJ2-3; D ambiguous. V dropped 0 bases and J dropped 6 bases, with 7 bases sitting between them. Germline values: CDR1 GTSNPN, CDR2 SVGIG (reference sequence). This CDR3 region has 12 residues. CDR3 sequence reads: CAWSVLGDTQYF. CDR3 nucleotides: TGTGCCTGGAGTGTTCTGGGGGATACGCAGTATTTT.

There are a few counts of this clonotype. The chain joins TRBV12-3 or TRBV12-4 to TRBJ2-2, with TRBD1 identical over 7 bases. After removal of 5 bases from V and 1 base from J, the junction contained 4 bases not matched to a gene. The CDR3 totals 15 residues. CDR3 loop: CASSRQGKNTGELFF. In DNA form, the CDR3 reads TGTGCCAGCAGTCGACAGGGAAAGAACACCGGGGAGCTGTTTTTT.

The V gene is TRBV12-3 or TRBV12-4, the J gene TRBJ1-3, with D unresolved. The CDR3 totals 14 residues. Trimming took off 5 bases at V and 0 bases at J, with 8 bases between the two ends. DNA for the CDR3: TGTGCCAGCAGTAGGCAAAACTCTGGAAACACCATATATTTT. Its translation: CASSRQNSGNTIYF.

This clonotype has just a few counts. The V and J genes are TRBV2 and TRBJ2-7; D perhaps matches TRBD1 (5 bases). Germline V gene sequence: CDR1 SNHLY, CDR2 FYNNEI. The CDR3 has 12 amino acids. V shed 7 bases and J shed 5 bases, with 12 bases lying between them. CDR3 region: CASIRGIDEQYF. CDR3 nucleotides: TGTGCCAGCATAAGGGGTATAGACGAGCAGTACTTC.

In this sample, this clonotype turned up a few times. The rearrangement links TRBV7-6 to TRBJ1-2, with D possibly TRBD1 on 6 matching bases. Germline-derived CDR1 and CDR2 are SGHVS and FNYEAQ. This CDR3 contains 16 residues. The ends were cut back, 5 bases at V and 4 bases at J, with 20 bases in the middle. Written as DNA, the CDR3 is TGTGCCAGCAGCCTGCAAGGGGCAGGGGAGAGCTATGGCTACACCTTC. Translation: CASSLQGAGESYGYTF.

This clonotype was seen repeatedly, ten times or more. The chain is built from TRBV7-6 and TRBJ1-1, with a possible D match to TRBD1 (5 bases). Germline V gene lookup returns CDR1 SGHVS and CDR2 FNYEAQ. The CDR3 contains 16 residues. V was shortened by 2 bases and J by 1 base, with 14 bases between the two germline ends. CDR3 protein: CASSLYPNTGNTEAFF. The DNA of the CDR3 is TGTGCCAGCAGCTTATATCCCAACACAGGGAACACTGAAGCTTTCTTT.